This TCR beta chain was obtained from a study of vaccination effects on CD4 cells after COVID-19. The overall study: Participants got two doses of BNT162b2 or mRNA-1273 vaccine.

Trimming removed 3 bases at V and 6 bases at J, with 10 bases between. From germline, CDR1 is SGHTA and CDR2 FQGNSA. The CDR3 is made up of 13 amino acids. Libraries were prepared by immunoSEQ multiplex PCR; TCRdb keeps only in-frame clonotypes and omits some of them. The data show around 19,000 clones, with approximately 63% seen just once and about a sixth held by the top ten. Of note for this clone: The antigen remains undetermined.

After expansion with viral peptide pools in the ViraFEST assay, antigen-specific CD4+ T cells were sequenced. Culture proceeded for 10 days, and CD4+ T cells were then isolated. Testing of the vaccine recipients showed negative nucleocapsid antibodies and no prior SARS-CoV-2 infection. Both day 3 and day 7 saw half the medium replaced with IL-2 medium. The sequencing here drew on CD4+ T cells from PBMCs cultured with HCoV-229E spike peptides, taken before COVID-19 vaccination. This TCR was recovered from a human donor who received a COVID-19 vaccine. The chain recombines TRBV7-2 with TRBJ2-3, with a possible D match to TRBD2 (5 bases). In DNA, the CDR3 is TGTGCCAGCAGCTTGGGAGCTGGGGATACGCAGTATTTT. Encoded protein: CASSLGAGDTQYF. The variable domain in full, completed from reference TRBV7-2 and TRBJ2-3, reads GAGVSQSPSNKVTEKGKDVELRCDPISGHTALYWYRQSLGQGLEFLIYFQGNSAPDKSGLPSDRFSAERTGGSVSTLTIQRTQQEDSAVYLCASSLGAGDTQYFGPGTRLTVL.